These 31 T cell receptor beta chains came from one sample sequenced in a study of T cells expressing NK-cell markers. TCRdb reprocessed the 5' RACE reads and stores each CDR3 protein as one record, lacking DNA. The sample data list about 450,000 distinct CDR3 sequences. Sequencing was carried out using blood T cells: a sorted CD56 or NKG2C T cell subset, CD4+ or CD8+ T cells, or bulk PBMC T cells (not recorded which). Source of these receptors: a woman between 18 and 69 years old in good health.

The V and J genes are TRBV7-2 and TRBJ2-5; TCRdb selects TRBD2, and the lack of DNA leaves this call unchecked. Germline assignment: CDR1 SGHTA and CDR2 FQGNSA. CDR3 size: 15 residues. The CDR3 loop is CASSRTSGSQETQYF.

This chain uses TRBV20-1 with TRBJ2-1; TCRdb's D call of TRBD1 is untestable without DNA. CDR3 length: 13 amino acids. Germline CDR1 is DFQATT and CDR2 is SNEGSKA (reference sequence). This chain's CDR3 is CSARWGPINEQFF.

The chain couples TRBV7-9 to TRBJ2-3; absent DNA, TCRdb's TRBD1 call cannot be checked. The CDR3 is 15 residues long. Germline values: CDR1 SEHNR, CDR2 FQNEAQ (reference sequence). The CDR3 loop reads CASSFGGRDTDTQYF.

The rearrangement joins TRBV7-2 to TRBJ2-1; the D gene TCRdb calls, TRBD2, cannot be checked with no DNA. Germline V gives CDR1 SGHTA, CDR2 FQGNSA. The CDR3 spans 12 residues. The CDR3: CASSLAGLLQFF. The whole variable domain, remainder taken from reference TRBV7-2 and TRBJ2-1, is GAGVSQSPSNKVTEKGKDVELRCDPISGHTALYWYRQSLGQGLEFLIYFQGNSAPDKSGLPSDRFSAERTGGSVSTLTIQRTQQEDSAVYLCASSLAGLLQFFGPGTRLTVL.

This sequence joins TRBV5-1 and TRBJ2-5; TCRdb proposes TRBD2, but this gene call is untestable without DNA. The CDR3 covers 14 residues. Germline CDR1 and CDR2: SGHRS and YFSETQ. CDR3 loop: CASSLQSRGETQYF.

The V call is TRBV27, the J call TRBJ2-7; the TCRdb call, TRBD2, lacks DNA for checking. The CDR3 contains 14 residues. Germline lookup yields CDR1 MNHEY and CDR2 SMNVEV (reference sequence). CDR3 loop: CASSFGTANYEQYF.

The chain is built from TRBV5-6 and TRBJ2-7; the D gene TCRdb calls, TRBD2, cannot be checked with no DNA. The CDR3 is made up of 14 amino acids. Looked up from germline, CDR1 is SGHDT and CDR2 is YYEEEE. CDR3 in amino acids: CASSLASLSYEQYF.

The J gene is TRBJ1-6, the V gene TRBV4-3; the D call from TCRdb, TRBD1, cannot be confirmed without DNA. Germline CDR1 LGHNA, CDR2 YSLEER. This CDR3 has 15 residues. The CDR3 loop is CASSQAGGHNSPLHF.

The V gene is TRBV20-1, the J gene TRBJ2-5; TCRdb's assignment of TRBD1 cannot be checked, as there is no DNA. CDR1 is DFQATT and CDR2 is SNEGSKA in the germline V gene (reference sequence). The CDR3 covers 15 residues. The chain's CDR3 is CSARDSGGRQETQYF.

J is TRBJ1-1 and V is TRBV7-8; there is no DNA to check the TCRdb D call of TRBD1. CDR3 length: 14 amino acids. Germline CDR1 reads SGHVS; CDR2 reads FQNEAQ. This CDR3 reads CASRFTMGGTEAFF. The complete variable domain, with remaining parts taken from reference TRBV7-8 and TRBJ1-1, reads GAGVSQSPRYKVAKRGQDVALRCDPISGHVSLFWYQQALGQGPEFLTYFQNEAQLDKSGLPSDRFFAERPEGSVSTLKIQRTQQEDSAVYLCASRFTMGGTEAFFGQGTRLTVV.

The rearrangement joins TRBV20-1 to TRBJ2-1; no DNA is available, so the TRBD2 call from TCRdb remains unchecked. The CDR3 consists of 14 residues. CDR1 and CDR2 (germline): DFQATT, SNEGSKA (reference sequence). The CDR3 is CSASGLAGMNEQFF.

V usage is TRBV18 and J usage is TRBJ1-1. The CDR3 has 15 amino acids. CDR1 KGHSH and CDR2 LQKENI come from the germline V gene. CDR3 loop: CASSPRTESKAEAFF.

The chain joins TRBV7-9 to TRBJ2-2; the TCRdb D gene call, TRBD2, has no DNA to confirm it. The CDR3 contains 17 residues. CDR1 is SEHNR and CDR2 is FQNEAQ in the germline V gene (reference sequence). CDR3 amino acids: CASSPTTSGRGTGELFF.

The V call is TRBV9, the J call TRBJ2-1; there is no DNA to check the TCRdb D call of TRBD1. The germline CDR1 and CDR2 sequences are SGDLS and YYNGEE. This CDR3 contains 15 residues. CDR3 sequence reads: CASSVRDSLYNEQFF.

This chain's CDR3 is CASSLWTGKEKLFF. The rearrangement links TRBV5-1 to TRBJ1-4; lacking DNA, the TRBD1 call made by TCRdb goes unchecked. The germline V gene encodes CDR1 SGHRS and CDR2 YFSETQ. This CDR3 is 14 amino acids long.

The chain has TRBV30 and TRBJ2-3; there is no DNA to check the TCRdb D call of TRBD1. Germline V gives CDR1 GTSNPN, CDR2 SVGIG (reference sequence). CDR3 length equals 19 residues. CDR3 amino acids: CAWGFSRTYGPGSTDTQYF.

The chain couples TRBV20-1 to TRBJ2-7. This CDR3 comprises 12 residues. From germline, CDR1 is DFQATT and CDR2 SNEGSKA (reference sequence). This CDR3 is CSAESETYEQYF.

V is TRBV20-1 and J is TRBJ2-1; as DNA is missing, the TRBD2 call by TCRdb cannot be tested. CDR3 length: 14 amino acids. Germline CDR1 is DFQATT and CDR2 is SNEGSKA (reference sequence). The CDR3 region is CSAGLAGRSHEQFF.

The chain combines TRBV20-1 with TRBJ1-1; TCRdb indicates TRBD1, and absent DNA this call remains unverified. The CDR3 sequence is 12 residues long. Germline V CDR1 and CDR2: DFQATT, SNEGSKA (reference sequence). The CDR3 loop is CSLQGANTEAFF.

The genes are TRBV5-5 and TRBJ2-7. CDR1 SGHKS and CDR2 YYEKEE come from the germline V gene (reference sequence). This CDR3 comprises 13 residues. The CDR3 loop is CASSHDGSYEQYF.

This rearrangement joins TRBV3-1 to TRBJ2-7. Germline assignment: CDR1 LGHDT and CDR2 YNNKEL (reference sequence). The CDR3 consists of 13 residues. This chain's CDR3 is CASSRGTPYEQYF.

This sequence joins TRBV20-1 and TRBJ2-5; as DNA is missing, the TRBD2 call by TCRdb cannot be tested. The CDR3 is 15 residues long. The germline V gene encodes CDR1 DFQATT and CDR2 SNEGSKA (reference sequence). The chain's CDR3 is CSARGAGEGAETQYF.

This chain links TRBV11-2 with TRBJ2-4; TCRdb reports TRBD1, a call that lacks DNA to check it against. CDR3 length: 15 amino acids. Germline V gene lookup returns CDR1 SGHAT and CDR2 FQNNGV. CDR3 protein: CASSPGFVVKNIQYF. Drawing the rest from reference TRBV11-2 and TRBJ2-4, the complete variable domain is EAGVAQSPRYKIIEKRQSVAFWCNPISGHATLYWYQQILGQGPKLLIQFQNNGVVDDSQLPKDRFSAERLKGVDSTLKIQPAKLEDSAVYLCASSPGFVVKNIQYFGAGTRLSVL.

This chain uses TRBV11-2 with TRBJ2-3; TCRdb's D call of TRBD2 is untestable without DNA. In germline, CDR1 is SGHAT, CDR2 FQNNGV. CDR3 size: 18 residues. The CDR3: CASSPRGVAGGLTDTQYF.

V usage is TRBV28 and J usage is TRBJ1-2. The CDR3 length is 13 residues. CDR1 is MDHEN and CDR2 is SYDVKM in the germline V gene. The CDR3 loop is CASSLAQLYGYTF.

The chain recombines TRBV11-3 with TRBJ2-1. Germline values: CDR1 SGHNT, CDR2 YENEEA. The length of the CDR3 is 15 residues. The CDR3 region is CASSLKQSSYNEQFF.

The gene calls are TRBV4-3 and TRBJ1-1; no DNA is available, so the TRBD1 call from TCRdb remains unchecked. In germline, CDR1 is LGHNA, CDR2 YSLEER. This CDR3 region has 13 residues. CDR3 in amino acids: CASSQRQGTEAFF.

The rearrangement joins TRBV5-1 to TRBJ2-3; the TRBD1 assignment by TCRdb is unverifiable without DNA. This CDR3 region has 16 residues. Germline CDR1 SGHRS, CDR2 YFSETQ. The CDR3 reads CASSYAGDHQTDTQYF. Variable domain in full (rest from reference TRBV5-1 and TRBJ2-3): KAGVTQTPRYLIKTRGQQVTLSCSPISGHRSVSWYQQTPGQGLQFLFEYFSETQRNKGNFPGRFSGRQFSNSRSEMNVSTLELGDSALYLCASSYAGDHQTDTQYFGPGTRLTVL.

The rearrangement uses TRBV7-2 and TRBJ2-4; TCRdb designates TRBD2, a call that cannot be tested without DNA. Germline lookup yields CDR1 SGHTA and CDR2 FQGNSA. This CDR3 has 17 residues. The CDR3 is CASSPGGSGGLKNIQYF. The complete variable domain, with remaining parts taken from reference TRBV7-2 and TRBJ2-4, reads GAGVSQSPSNKVTEKGKDVELRCDPISGHTALYWYRQSLGQGLEFLIYFQGNSAPDKSGLPSDRFSAERTGGSVSTLTIQRTQQEDSAVYLCASSPGGSGGLKNIQYFGAGTRLSVL.

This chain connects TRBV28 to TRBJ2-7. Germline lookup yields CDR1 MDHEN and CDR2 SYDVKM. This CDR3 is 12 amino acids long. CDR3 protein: CASASRAGEQYF.

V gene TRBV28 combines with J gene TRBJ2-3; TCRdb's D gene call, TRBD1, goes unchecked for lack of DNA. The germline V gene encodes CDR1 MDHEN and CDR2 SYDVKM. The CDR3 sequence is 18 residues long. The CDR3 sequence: CASSFDEVRGGGTDTQYF.